This TCR beta chain was captured by sequencing in a study of cytomegalovirus exposure and HLA in healthy donors. The PCR ran on 60 Vbeta and 13 Jbeta primers. The data were produced by immunoSEQ multiplex PCR, yet TCRdb's version contains in-frame clones alone and is incomplete. The repertoire includes about 130,000 clones, around nine tenths of them detected once, and about 5% sits in the top ten. The germline V gene encodes CDR1 SGHVS and CDR2 FQNEAQ. The V and J ends lost 5 bases and 4 bases, in that order; junction bases with no gene match: 8. This CDR3 is 17 amino acids long. Sequencing was carried out using PBMCs. This clonotype originated in a woman aged 25 to 45 in good health and CMV-seronegative. The chain recombines TRBV7-8 with TRBJ2-1, with 13 nucleotides matching TRBD2. CDR3 DNA sequence: TGTGCCAGCAGCCATGGGACTAGCGGGACCCTATACAATGAGCAGTTCTTC. Residues: CASSHGTSGTLYNEQFF. Full variable domain (rest looked up from reference TRBV7-8 and TRBJ2-1): GAGVSQSPRYKVAKRGQDVALRCDPISGHVSLFWYQQALGQGPEFLTYFQNEAQLDKSGLPSDRFFAERPEGSVSTLKIQRTQQEDSAVYLCASSHGTSGTLYNEQFFGPGTRLTVL.